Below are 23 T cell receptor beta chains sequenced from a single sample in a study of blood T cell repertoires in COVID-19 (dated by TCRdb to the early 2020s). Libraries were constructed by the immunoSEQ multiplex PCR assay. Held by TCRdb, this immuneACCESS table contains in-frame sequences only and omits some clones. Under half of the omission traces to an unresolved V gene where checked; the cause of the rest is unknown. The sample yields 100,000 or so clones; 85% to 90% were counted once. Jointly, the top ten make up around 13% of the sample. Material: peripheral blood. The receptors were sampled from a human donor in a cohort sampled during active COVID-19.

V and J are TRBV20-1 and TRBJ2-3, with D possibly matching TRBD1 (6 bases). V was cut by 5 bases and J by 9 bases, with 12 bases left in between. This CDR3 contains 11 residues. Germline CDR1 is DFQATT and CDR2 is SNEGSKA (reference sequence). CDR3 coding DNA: TGCAGTGCTGCGGACAGCTTGACGCAGTATTTT. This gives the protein CSAADSLTQYF.

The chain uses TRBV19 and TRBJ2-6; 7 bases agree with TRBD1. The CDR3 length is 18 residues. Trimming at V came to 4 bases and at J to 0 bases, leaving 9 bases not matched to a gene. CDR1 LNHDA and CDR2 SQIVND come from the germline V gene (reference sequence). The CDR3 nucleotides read TGTGCCAGTAGTACCTCCGGGACAGCCCACTCTGGGGCCAACGTCCTGACTTTC. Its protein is CASSTSGTAHSGANVLTF.

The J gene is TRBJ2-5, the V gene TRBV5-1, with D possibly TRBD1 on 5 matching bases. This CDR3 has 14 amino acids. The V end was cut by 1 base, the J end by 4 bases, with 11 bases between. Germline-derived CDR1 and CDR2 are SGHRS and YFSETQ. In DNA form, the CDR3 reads TGCGCCAGCAGCTTGACGGCCCAGGGAGAGACCCAGTACTTC. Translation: CASSLTAQGETQYF.

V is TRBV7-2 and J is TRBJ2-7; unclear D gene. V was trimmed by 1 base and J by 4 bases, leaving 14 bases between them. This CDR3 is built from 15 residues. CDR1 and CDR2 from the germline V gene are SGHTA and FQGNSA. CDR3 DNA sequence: TGTGCCAGCAGCTTAGAGATTGGGCTGCTATACGAGCAGTACTTC. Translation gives CASSLEIGLLYEQYF.

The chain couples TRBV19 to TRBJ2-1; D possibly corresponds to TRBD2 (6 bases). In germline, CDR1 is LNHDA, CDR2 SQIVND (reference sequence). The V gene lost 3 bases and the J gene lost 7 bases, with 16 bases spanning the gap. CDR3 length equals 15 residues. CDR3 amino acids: CASSISGGSGNEQFF. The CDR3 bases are TGTGCCAGTAGTATTTCTGGGGGGAGCGGAAATGAGCAGTTCTTC. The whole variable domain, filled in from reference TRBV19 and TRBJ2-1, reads DGGITQSPKYLFRKEGQNVTLSCEQNLNHDAMYWYRQDPGQGLRLIYYSQIVNDFQKGDIAEGYSVSREKKESFPLTVTSAQKNPTAFYLCASSISGGSGNEQFFGPGTRLTVL.

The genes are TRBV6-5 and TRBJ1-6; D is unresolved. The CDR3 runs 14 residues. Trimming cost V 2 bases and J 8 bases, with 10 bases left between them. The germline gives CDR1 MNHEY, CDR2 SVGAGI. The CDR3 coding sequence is TGTGCCAGCAGTTACCGCAGCGCATATTCACCCCTCCACTTT. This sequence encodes CASSYRSAYSPLHF.

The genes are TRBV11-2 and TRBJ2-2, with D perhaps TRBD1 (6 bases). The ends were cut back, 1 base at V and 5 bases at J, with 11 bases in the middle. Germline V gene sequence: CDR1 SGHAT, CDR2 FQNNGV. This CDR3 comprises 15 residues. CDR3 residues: CASSLAQGRTGELFF. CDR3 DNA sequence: TGTGCCAGCAGCTTAGCACAGGGAAGGACCGGGGAGCTGTTTTTT.

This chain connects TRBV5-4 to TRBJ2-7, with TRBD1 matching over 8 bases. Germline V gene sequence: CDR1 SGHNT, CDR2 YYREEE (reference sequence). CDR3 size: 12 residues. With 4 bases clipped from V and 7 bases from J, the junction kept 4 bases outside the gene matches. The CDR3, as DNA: TGTGCCAGCAGCCCTGGACAGGGTGAGCAGTACTTC. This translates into CASSPGQGEQYF.

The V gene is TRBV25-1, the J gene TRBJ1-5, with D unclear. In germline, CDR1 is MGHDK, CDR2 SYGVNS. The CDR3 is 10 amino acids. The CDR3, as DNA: TGTGTCGAACGGGGTCAGCCCCAGCATTTT. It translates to CVERGQPQHF.

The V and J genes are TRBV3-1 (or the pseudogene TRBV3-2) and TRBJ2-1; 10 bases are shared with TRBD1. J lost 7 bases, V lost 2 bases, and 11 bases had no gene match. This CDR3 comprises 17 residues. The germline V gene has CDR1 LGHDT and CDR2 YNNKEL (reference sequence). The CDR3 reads CASSQTRGGTGDNEQFF. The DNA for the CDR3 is TGTGCCAGCAGCCAAACACGGGGGGGGACAGGGGATAATGAGCAGTTCTTC.

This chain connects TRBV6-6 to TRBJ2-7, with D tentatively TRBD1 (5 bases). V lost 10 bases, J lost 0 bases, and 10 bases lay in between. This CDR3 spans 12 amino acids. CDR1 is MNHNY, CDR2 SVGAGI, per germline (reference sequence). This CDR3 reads CAITDNSYEQYF. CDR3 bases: TGTGCCATAACGGACAACTCCTACGAGCAGTACTTC.

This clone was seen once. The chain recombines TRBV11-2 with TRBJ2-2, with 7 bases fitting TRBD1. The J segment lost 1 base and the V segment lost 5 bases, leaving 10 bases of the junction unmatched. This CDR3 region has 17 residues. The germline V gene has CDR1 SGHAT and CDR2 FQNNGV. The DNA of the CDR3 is TGTGCCAGCAGCAGACCGGGACAGTCTATGAACACCGGGGAGCTGTTTTTT. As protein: CASSRPGQSMNTGELFF. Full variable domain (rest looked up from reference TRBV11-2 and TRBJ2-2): EAGVAQSPRYKIIEKRQSVAFWCNPISGHATLYWYQQILGQGPKLLIQFQNNGVVDDSQLPKDRFSAERLKGVDSTLKIQPAKLEDSAVYLCASSRPGQSMNTGELFFGEGSRLTVL.

CDR3: CASSRGEEQETQYF. CDR3 coding DNA: TGTGCCAGCAGCCGTGGGGAGGAACAAGAGACCCAGTACTTC. The chain is built from TRBV5-4 and TRBJ2-5; D is perhaps TRBD2 (6 bases). This CDR3 comprises 14 residues. CDR1 and CDR2 (germline): SGHNT, YYREEE (reference sequence). The V end was cut by 4 bases, the J end by 2 bases, with 12 bases between. Complete variable domain (other parts from reference TRBV5-4 and TRBJ2-5): ETGVTQSPTHLIKTRGQQVTLRCSSQSGHNTVSWYQQALGQGPQFIFQYYREEENGRGNFPPRFSGLQFPNYSSELNVNALELDDSALYLCASSRGEEQETQYFGPGTRLLVL.

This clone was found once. The CDR3 loop is CASSGGTGAHEQYF. CDR3 in DNA: TGTGCCAGTAGTGGTGGGACAGGGGCCCACGAGCAGTACTTC. The chain links TRBV19 to TRBJ2-7, with TRBD1 identical over 10 bases. The V gene end was trimmed by 5 bases and the J gene end by 5 bases; junction bases not matched to a gene: 6. This CDR3 is 14 amino acids long. CDR1 and CDR2 (germline): LNHDA, SQIVND (reference sequence). Together with reference TRBV19 and TRBJ2-7, the CDR3 gives the full variable domain: DGGITQSPKYLFRKEGQNVTLSCEQNLNHDAMYWYRQDPGQGLRLIYYSQIVNDFQKGDIAEGYSVSREKKESFPLTVTSAQKNPTAFYLCASSGGTGAHEQYFGPGTRLTVT.

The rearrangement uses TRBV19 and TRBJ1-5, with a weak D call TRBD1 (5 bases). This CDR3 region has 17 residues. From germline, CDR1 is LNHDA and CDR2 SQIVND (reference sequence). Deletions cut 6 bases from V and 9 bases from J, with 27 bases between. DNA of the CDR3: TGTGCCAGTAGAGAGGGAATAGTGGGGGGGACCCAAGGGCCCCAGCATTTT. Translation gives CASREGIVGGTQGPQHF.

This chain's CDR3 is CASSEGRVHSPLHF. CDR3 DNA sequence: TGCGCCAGCAGTGAGGGCAGGGTGCATTCACCCCTCCACTTT. This chain connects TRBV10-2 to TRBJ1-6, with D maybe TRBD1 (5 bases). Trimming removed 2 bases at V and 8 bases at J, with 10 bases between. Germline-derived CDR1 and CDR2 are WSHSY and SAAADI. This CDR3 spans 14 amino acids.

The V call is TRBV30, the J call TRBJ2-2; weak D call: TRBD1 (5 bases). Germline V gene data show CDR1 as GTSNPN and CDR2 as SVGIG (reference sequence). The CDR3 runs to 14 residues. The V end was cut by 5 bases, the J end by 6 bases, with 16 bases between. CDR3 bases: TGTGCCTGGGAAGACAGAATCTCCCCCGGGGAGCTGTTTTTT. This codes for CAWEDRISPGELFF.

CDR3 sequence reads: CASSLGGQGAEAFF. Here the CDR3 DNA reads TGCGCCAGCAGCTTGGGCGGACAGGGGGCTGAAGCTTTCTTT. This chain connects TRBV5-1 to TRBJ1-1; 10 nucleotides agree with TRBD1. The V gene's germline CDR1 is SGHRS and CDR2 YFSETQ. Trimming cost V 0 bases and J 6 bases; bases outside gene matches: 2. This CDR3 spans 14 amino acids. Together with reference TRBV5-1 and TRBJ1-1, the CDR3 gives the full variable domain: KAGVTQTPRYLIKTRGQQVTLSCSPISGHRSVSWYQQTPGQGLQFLFEYFSETQRNKGNFPGRFSGRQFSNSRSEMNVSTLELGDSALYLCASSLGGQGAEAFFGQGTRLTVV.

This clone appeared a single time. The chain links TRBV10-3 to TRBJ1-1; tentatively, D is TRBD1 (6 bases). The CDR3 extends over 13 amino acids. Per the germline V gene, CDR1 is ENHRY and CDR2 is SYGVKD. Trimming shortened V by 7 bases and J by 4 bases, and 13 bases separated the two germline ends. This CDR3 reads CAITGDLGTEAFF. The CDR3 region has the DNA TGTGCCATCACAGGGGATCTGGGCACTGAAGCTTTCTTT.

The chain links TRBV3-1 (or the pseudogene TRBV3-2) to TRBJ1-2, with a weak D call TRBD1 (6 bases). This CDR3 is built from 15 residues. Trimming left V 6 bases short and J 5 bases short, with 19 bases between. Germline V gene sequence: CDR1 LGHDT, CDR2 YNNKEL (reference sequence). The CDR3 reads CASSLRSDRRYGYTF. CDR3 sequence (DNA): TGTGCCAGCAGTCTGAGATCCGACAGGAGATATGGCTACACCTTC.

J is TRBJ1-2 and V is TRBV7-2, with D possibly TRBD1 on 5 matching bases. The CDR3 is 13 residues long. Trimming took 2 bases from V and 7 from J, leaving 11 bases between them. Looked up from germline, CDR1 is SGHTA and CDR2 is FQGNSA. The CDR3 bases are TGTGCCAGCAGCTTAACGTCAGGGTTTGGCTACACCTTC. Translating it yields CASSLTSGFGYTF.

This CDR3 is CASSPAGLAGNNEQFF. The CDR3 nucleotides are TGTGCCAGCAGCCCAGCGGGACTAGCGGGAAACAATGAGCAGTTCTTC. The chain has TRBV7-6 and TRBJ2-1, with 13 bases identical to TRBD2. Germline loops: CDR1 SGHVS, CDR2 FNYEAQ. The V gene end was trimmed by 5 bases and the J gene end by 5 bases; junction bases not matched to a gene: 6. The CDR3 is made up of 16 amino acids.

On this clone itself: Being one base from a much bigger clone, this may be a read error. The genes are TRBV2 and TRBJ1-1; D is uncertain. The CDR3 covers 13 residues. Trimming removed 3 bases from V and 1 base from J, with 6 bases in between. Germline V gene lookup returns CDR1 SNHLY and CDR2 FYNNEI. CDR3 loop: CASSDRRNTEAFF. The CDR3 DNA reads TGTGCCAGCAGTGACAGGCGGAACACTGAAGCTTTCTTT.